This T cell receptor (beta chain) is drawn from a study of shared clonotypes between healthy human individuals. General study points: Exclusively blood specimens were collected; tissue repertoires likely differ. In general, naive subsets displayed greater estimated richness than memory subsets did.

V lost 3 bases to trimming and J lost 1 base, with 11 bases between them. The germline V gene has CDR1 SGDLS and CDR2 YYNGEE. The CDR3 length is 15 residues. Profiling relied on immunoSEQ multiplex PCR, and the TCRdb table lists in-frame clones only, not all of them. The sample has 1.4 million to 1.5 million clones, roughly 96% seen once; the top ten hold about 1%. A word on this clone: The target antigen is unknown.

The sample taken for sequencing was naive CD4+ T cells sorted from blood. Sample subset: CD45RA+ positively selected. The TCR sequence derives from a man in his thirties or forties in good health. The genes are TRBV9 and TRBJ1-3; no clear D. The CDR3 region has the DNA TGTGCCAGCAGCGCGCGGGATTTATCTGGAAACACCATATATTTT. Translation gives CASSARDLSGNTIYF.